These 8 T cell receptor beta chains were sequenced from one sample in a study of T cells after yellow fever vaccination. MiXCR, run by TCRdb on the 5' RACE reads, gives a single entry per CDR3 protein. The data hold around 500,000 distinct CDR3 sequences, with 20% to 25% observed a single time. This specimen was PBMCs, taken roughly 20 days after the first yellow fever vaccination. Receptor source: a young man who received the YFV17D yellow fever vaccine.

This clonotype was detected a few times. J is TRBJ2-3 and V is TRBV11-2, with TRBD2 matching 7 bases. CDR1 SGHAT and CDR2 FQNNGV come from the germline V gene. The V gene end was trimmed by 4 bases and the J gene end by 2 bases; junction bases not matched to a gene: 6. The CDR3 has 15 amino acids. This CDR3 is CASSWGGRLTDTQYF. The CDR3 bases are TGTGCCAGCAGCTGGGGGGGGAGGCTCACAGATACGCAGTATTTT. The full variable domain, completed using reference TRBV11-2 and TRBJ2-3, is EAGVAQSPRYKIIEKRQSVAFWCNPISGHATLYWYQQILGQGPKLLIQFQNNGVVDDSQLPKDRFSAERLKGVDSTLKIQPAKLEDSAVYLCASSWGGRLTDTQYFGPGTRLTVL.

This clonotype occurred many times. A junction end diverges from the germline sequence, so it may reflect a read error. The chain couples TRBV12-3 or TRBV12-4 to TRBJ2-3; TRBD2 agrees at 11 bases. The CDR3 loop spans 15 amino acids. The CDR3 sequence is CASSIAGGHADTQYF. CDR3 sequence (DNA): TGTGCCAGCAGTATAGCGGGGGGGCACGCAGATACGCAGTATTTT.

This chain links TRBV29-1 with TRBJ2-5; 13 positions agree with TRBD2. Unmatched junction bases numbered 12, after V lost 3 bases and J lost 5 bases. The CDR3 spans 17 residues. Germline assignment: CDR1 SQVTM and CDR2 ANQGSEA. The CDR3 nucleotides read TGCAGCGTTGATGGGACTAGCGGGACACTAAACGGGGAGACCCAGTACTTC. Its protein product is CSVDGTSGTLNGETQYF.

Here the CDR3 reads CASSLMGVTEAFF. CDR3 DNA sequence: TGTGCCAGCAGTTTAATGGGAGTCACTGAAGCTTTCTTT. The chain couples TRBV12-3 or TRBV12-4 to TRBJ1-1; D is ambiguous. The V end lost 2 bases, the J end lost 4 bases, and 8 bases lay between the germline ends. The CDR3 has 13 residues.

The sample holds a few counts of this clonotype. The genes are TRBV4-1 and TRBJ2-3, with D possibly matching TRBD2 (6 bases). Trimming removed 0 bases from V and 2 bases from J, with 12 bases in between. CDR1 is MGHRA, CDR2 YSYEKL, per germline. The CDR3 extends over 16 amino acids. The CDR3 DNA sequence: TGCGCCAGCAGCCAAGATACTAGGAGGGACACAGATACGCAGTATTTT. Protein: CASSQDTRRDTDTQYF.

This chain links TRBV24-1 with TRBJ2-7; 11 positions match TRBD1. The CDR3 is made up of 15 amino acids. Per germline, CDR1 KGHDR and CDR2 SFDVKD. With V trimmed by 5 bases and J by 4 bases, 6 bases remained unmatched. The CDR3 DNA reads as TGTGCCACCAGTGCCTCGGACAGGGGGCGTTACGAGCAGTACTTC. This gives the protein CATSASDRGRYEQYF.

The chain recombines TRBV4-3 with TRBJ2-3, with D possibly being TRBD1 (7 bases). CDR3 size: 16 residues. V gave up 3 bases and J gave up 8 bases, with 21 bases separating them. Germline V gives CDR1 LGHNA, CDR2 YSLEER. The CDR3 DNA follows: TGCGCCAGCAGCCAGGGTGCAGGGGGGCTGTCGGTTACGCAGTATTTT. It encodes CASSQGAGGLSVTQYF.

The chain recombines TRBV11-3 with TRBJ2-1; no reliable D call. The CDR3 consists of 15 residues. Germline CDR1 SGHNT, CDR2 YENEEA. V was trimmed by 5 bases and J by 3 bases, leaving 14 bases between them. The CDR3 loop reads CASSPANEHYNEQFF. For the CDR3, the DNA is TGTGCCAGCAGCCCAGCTAACGAACACTACAATGAGCAGTTCTTC.